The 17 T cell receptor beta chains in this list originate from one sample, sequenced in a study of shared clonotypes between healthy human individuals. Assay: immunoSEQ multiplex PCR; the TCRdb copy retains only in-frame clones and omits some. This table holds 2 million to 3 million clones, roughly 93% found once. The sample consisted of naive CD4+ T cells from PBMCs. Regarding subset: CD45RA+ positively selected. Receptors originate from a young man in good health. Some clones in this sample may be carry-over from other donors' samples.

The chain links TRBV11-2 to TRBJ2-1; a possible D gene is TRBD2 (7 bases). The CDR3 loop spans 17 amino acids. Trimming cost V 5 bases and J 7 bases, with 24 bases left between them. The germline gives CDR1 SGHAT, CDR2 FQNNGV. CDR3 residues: CASSDIRGGRGRNEQFF. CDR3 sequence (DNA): TGTGCCAGCAGCGACATAAGGGGGGGGCGAGGTAGGAATGAGCAGTTCTTC.

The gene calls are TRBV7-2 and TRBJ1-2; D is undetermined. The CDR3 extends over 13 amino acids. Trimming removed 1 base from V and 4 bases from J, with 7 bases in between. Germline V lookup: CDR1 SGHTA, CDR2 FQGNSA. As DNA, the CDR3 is TGTGCCAGCAGCTTAGTGGCAGGCTATGGCTACACCTTC. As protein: CASSLVAGYGYTF.

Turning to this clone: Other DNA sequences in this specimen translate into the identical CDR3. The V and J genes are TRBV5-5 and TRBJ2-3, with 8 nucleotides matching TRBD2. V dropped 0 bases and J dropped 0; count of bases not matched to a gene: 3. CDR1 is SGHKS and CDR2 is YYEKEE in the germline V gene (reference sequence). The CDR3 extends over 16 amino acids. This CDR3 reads CASSLALAGSTDTQYF. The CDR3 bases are TGTGCCAGCAGCTTGGCTCTAGCGGGCAGCACAGATACGCAGTATTTT.

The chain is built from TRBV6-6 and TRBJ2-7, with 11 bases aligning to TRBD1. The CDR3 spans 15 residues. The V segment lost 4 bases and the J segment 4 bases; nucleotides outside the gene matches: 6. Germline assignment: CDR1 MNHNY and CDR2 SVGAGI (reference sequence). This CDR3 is CASSSLDRGQYEQYF. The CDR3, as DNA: TGTGCCAGCAGTTCACTGGACAGGGGGCAGTACGAGCAGTACTTC.

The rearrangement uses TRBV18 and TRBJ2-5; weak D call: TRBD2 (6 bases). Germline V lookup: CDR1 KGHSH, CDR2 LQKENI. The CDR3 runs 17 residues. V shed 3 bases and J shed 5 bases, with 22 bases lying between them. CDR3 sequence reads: CASSPTGYGSKGETQYF. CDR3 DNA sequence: TGTGCCAGCTCACCTACTGGGTACGGGAGCAAGGGTGAGACCCAGTACTTC. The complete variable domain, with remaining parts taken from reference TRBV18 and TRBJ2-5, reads NAGVMQNPRHLVRRRGQEARLRCSPMKGHSHVYWYRQLPEEGLKFMVYLQKENIIDESGMPKERFSAEFPKEGPSILRIQQVVRGDSAAYFCASSPTGYGSKGETQYFGPGTRLLVL.

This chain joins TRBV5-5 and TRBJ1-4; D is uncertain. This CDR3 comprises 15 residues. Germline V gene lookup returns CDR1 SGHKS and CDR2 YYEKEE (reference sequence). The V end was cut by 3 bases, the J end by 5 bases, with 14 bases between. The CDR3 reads CASSSVTGNNEKLFF. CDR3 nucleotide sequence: TGTGCCAGCAGCTCAGTCACGGGCAACAATGAAAAACTGTTTTTT.

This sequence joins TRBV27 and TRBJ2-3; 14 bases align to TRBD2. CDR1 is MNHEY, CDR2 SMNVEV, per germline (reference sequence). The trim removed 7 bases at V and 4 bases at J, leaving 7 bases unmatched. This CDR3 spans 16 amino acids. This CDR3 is CASKPGLAGGSDTQYF. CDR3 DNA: TGTGCCAGCAAACCCGGACTAGCGGGAGGCTCAGATACGCAGTATTTT.

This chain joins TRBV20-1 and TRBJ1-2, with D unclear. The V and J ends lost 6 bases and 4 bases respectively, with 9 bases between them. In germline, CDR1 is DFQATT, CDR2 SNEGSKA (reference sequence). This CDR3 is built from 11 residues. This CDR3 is CSASETYGYTF. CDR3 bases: TGCAGTGCCTCCGAGACCTATGGCTACACCTTC.

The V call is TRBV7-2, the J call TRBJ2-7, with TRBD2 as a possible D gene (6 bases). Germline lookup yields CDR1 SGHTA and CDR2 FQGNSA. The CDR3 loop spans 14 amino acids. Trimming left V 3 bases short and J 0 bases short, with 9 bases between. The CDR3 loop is CASSFGSGSYEQYF. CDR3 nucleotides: TGTGCCAGCAGCTTTGGTAGCGGCTCCTACGAGCAGTACTTC.

As DNA, the CDR3 is TGTGCCAGCAGCGTAGGGAAAACTAGCAATCAGCCCCAGCATTTT. It yields the protein CASSVGKTSNQPQHF. The V gene is TRBV9, the J gene TRBJ1-5; D is unclear. V was clipped by 0 bases and J by 0 bases, with 7 bases between them. This CDR3 is built from 15 residues. Per the germline V gene, CDR1 is SGDLS and CDR2 is YYNGEE.

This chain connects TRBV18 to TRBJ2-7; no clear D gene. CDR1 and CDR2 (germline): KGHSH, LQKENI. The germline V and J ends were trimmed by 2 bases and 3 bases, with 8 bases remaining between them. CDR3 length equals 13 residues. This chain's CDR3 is CASSPTHDYEQYF. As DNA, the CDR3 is TGTGCCAGCTCACCAACACACGACTACGAGCAGTACTTC.

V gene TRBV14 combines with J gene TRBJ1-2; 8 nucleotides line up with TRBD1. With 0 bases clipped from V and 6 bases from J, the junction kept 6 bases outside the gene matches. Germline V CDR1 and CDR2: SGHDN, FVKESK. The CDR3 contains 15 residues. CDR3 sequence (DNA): TGTGCCAGCAGCCAAGAGAGAACAGGGGGTCATGGCTACACCTTC. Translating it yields CASSQERTGGHGYTF.

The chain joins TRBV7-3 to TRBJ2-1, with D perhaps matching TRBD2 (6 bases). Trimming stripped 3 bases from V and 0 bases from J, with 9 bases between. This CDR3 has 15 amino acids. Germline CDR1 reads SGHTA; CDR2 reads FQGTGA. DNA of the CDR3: TGTGCCAGCAGCTTCGGACTAACCTCCTACAATGAGCAGTTCTTC. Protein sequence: CASSFGLTSYNEQFF.

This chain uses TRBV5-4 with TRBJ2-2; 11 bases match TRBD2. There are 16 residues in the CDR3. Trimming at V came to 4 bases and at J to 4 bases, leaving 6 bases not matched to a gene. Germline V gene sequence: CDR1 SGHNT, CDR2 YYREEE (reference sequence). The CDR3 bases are TGTGCCAGCAGCAAACTAGCGGGAGAATTCACCGGGGAGCTGTTTTTT. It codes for CASSKLAGEFTGELFF.

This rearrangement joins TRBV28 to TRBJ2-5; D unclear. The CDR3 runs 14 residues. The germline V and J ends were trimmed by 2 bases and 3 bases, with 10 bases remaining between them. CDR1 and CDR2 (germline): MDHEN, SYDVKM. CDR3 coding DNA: TGTGCCAGCAGTTTAGCACGCATTAAAGAGACCCAGTACTTC. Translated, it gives CASSLARIKETQYF.

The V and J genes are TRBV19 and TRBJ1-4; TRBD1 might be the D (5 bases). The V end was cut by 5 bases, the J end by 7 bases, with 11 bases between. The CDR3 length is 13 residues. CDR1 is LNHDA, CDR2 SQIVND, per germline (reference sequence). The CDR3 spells CASSSSGIEKLFF. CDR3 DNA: TGTGCCAGTAGTTCGTCAGGGATTGAAAAACTGTTTTTT.

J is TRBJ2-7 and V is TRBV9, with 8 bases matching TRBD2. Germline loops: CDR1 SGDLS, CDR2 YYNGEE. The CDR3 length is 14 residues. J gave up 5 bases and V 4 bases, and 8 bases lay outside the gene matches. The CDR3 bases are TGTGCCAGCAGCCTTAGCGGGATCATCCACGAGCAGTACTTC. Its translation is CASSLSGIIHEQYF. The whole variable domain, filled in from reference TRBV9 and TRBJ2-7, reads DSGVTQTPKHLITATGQRVTLRCSPRSGDLSVYWYQQSLDQGLQFLIQYYNGEERAKGNILERFSAQQFPDLHSELNLSSLELGDSALYFCASSLSGIIHEQYFGPGTRLTVT.